This TCR beta chain was retrieved from a study of blood T cell repertoires in COVID-19. Study overall: The United States, Italy and Spain were the sources of the acute and convalescent COVID-19 samples.

Germline V gene data show CDR1 as ENHRY and CDR2 as SYGVKD. Trimming at V came to 7 bases and at J to 3 bases, leaving 8 bases not matched to a gene. The CDR3 sequence is 16 residues long. In the authors' methods: Reference gene primer amplification in the assay estimated nucleated cell counts. Assay used: immunoSEQ multiplex PCR; TCRdb lists only in-frame clones, some missing. The V and J calls and clone size are taken from that table; D and trimming were inferred from the DNA. The data show around 270,000 clones, about 89% seen once. This sequence joins TRBV10-3 and TRBJ1-3, with 11 positions matching TRBD1. The clonotype comes from a man aged 40-50 years with acute or convalescent COVID-19. Sequences were obtained from peripheral blood. The CDR3 sequence: CAITQGQGGYGNTIYF. Written as DNA, the CDR3 is TGTGCCATCACCCAGGGACAGGGGGGATATGGAAACACCATATATTTT.